Listed below are T cell receptor beta chains from one sample, sequenced in a study of vaccination and CD4 T cells after COVID-19. Antigen specificity for these receptors is unknown. TCRdb re-called the PCR reads through MiXCR, storing one row per CDR3 protein. Seen here are 20,000 or so distinct CDR3 sequences, around a quarter observed once, and the top ten hold about 11%. Material: cultured CD4+ T cells from blood. All receptors come from a human donor with COVID-19. Each CDR3 is given with its conserved first and last residue. Fields, in order: V gene, D gene, clone size, J gene, CDR3 protein, CDR3 DNA. A D gene is named only where the DNA matches it firmly. For some rows the clone size is stated as once, few or many, or as a class when expanded; others skip it.

v_call: TRBV6-2/TRBV6-3; d_call: -; clone_size: -; j_call: TRBJ2-7; cdr3_aa: CASTPSPAGLFSYEQYF; cdr3_nt: TGTGCCAGCACCCCCTCCCCCGCGGGGCTCTTCTCCTACGAGCAGTACTTC
v_call: TRBV7-6; d_call: -; clone_size: few; j_call: TRBJ2-7; cdr3_aa: CASSLGEHEQYF; cdr3_nt: TGTGCCAGCAGCTTAGGGGAACACGAGCAGTACTTC
v_call: TRBV7-3; d_call: -; clone_size: few; j_call: TRBJ2-3; cdr3_aa: CASSPRGDTQYF; cdr3_nt: TGTGCCAGCAGCCCCAGAGGGGATACGCAGTATTTT
v_call: TRBV6-2/TRBV6-3; d_call: -; clone_size: -; j_call: TRBJ2-2; cdr3_aa: CASSPSRDTGELFF; cdr3_nt: TGTGCCAGCAGTCCTTCTCGGGACACCGGGGAGCTGTTTTTT
v_call: TRBV27; d_call: -; clone_size: few; j_call: TRBJ1-5; cdr3_aa: CASSLDYDQPQHF; cdr3_nt: TGTGCCAGCAGTCTGGACTATGATCAGCCCCAGCATTTT
v_call: TRBV28; d_call: -; clone_size: -; j_call: TRBJ2-5; cdr3_aa: CASAPPGLRETQYF; cdr3_nt: TGTGCCAGCGCCCCCCCTGGGTTGAGGGAGACCCAGTACTTC
v_call: TRBV4-3; d_call: -; clone_size: -; j_call: TRBJ1-5; cdr3_aa: CASSPKPQGGQPQHF; cdr3_nt: TGCGCCAGCAGCCCAAAACCCCAGGGCGGTCAGCCCCAGCATTTT
v_call: TRBV9; d_call: -; clone_size: few; j_call: TRBJ1-1; cdr3_aa: CASSVGHQGHTEAFF; cdr3_nt: TGTGCCAGCAGCGTAGGGCATCAGGGACACACTGAAGCTTTCTTT
v_call: TRBV7-9; d_call: -; clone_size: -; j_call: TRBJ2-1; cdr3_aa: CASSLPGRPQQFF; cdr3_nt: TGTGCCAGCAGCTTACCGGGGAGGCCTCAGCAGTTCTTC
v_call: TRBV20-1; d_call: TRBD1; clone_size: few; j_call: TRBJ1-5; cdr3_aa: CSARDNRGNQPQHF; cdr3_nt: TGCAGTGCTAGAGATAACAGGGGAAATCAGCCCCAGCATTTT
v_call: TRBV5-4; d_call: TRBD1; clone_size: -; j_call: TRBJ1-2; cdr3_aa: CASSGDRHYGYTF; cdr3_nt: TGTGCCAGCAGCGGGGACAGACACTATGGCTACACCTTC
v_call: TRBV10-3; d_call: -; clone_size: -; j_call: TRBJ2-5; cdr3_aa: CAIGTGPGLGGTQYF; cdr3_nt: TGTGCCATCGGGACTGGTCCCGGGCTTGGAGGGACCCAGTACTTC